The 19 T cell receptor beta chains given below trace back to one sample, sequenced in a study of CD8+ T cells in alopecia areata. Extracted RNA was reverse transcribed, and the resulting cDNA served as sequencing template. The data were produced by immunoSEQ multiplex PCR, yet TCRdb's version contains in-frame clones alone and is incomplete. Altogether approximately 160,000 clones are present, less than 80% being singletons, with the ten largest covering around 14%. Stated treatment: oral pan-JAK inhibitor, 5-10 mg twice daily. Sequenced here: CD4+ T cells sorted from blood, sampled at week 24, from a patient treated with tofacitinib. All receptors come from a human donor with alopecia areata.

The CDR3 is CASSLMSDGEAFF. Written as DNA, the CDR3 is TGTGCCAGCAGCTTAATGTCGGACGGAGAAGCTTTCTTT. The rearrangement joins TRBV7-3 to TRBJ1-1; D is unresolved. Between the trimmed V and J ends, which lost 1 base and 8 bases, there was a span of 11 bases. This CDR3 is 13 amino acids long. Germline V gene sequence: CDR1 SGHTA, CDR2 FQGTGA.

CDR3 sequence reads: CARPRGGRRNTEAFF. DNA of the CDR3: TGTGCCCGCCCGAGGGGGGGGCGAAGGAACACTGAAGCTTTCTTT. The chain employs TRBV30 and TRBJ1-1, with a weak D call TRBD1 (6 bases). V lost 8 bases, J lost 1 base, and 20 bases lay in between. In germline, CDR1 is GTSNPN, CDR2 SVGIG (reference sequence). The CDR3 has 15 amino acids.

The chain employs TRBV2 and TRBJ2-7; 8 bases are a match to TRBD1. Germline CDR1 reads SNHLY; CDR2 reads FYNNEI. J was trimmed by 6 bases and V by 4 bases; bases with no gene match: 2. The CDR3 runs to 12 residues. The CDR3 spells CASSVGTGEQYF. CDR3 bases: TGTGCCAGCAGTGTAGGGACAGGCGAGCAGTACTTC.

The CDR3 spells CASSYSRDRGYEQYF. CDR3 coding DNA: TGTGCCAGCAGTTACTCGCGGGACAGGGGCTACGAGCAGTACTTC. The rearrangement links TRBV6-6 to TRBJ2-7; 10 bases are shared with TRBD1. Unmatched junction bases numbered 2, after V lost 0 bases and J lost 3 bases. Germline CDR1 is MNHNY and CDR2 is SVGAGI (reference sequence). This CDR3 contains 15 residues.

The chain is built from TRBV7-8 and TRBJ1-2; tentatively, D is TRBD1 (5 bases). CDR3 size: 14 residues. Trimming left V 0 bases short and J 8 bases short, with 13 bases between. Per the germline V gene, CDR1 is SGHVS and CDR2 is FQNEAQ. CDR3 in DNA: TGTGCCAGCAGCTTAGCGTGGGGAGACAGAGGCTACACCTTC. This encodes CASSLAWGDRGYTF. Variable domain in full (rest from reference TRBV7-8 and TRBJ1-2): GAGVSQSPRYKVAKRGQDVALRCDPISGHVSLFWYQQALGQGPEFLTYFQNEAQLDKSGLPSDRFFAERPEGSVSTLKIQRTQQEDSAVYLCASSLAWGDRGYTFGSGTRLTVV.

This clone was observed a single time. The V gene is TRBV2, the J gene TRBJ1-6; no clear D. Germline V gene lookup returns CDR1 SNHLY and CDR2 FYNNEI. This CDR3 contains 16 residues. Trimming cost V 2 bases and J 6 bases, with 14 bases left between them. Written as DNA, the CDR3 is TGTGCCAGCAGTGAAATCCGCCTGGGTGGTAATTCACCCCTCCACTTT. Amino acids: CASSEIRLGGNSPLHF.

This clone was recorded only once. The chain uses TRBV29-1 and TRBJ2-5; no firm D call. The CDR3 covers 12 residues. The V end was cut by 6 bases, the J end by 0 bases, with 8 bases between. CDR1 is SQVTM and CDR2 is ANQGSEA in the germline V gene. The CDR3 protein is CSVQLYQETQYF. The CDR3 coding sequence is TGCAGCGTACAGTTGTACCAAGAGACCCAGTACTTC.

V usage is TRBV30 and J usage is TRBJ2-7; 7 bases agree with TRBD1. CDR3 length equals 11 residues. Trimming at V came to 5 bases and at J to 7 bases, leaving 5 bases not matched to a gene. Germline V gene data show CDR1 as GTSNPN and CDR2 as SVGIG (reference sequence). This CDR3 reads CAWDRVGEQYF. CDR3 coding DNA: TGTGCCTGGGACAGGGTGGGTGAGCAGTACTTC.

The chain is built from TRBV25-1 and TRBJ2-3, with D perhaps TRBD2 (6 bases). Germline V gene lookup returns CDR1 MGHDK and CDR2 SYGVNS. V lost 0 bases and J 0 bases, leaving 10 bases between the germline ends. The CDR3 is 16 amino acids. The CDR3 sequence: CASSEYVGGSTDTQYF. The CDR3 region has the DNA TGTGCCAGCAGTGAATACGTGGGAGGCAGCACAGATACGCAGTATTTT. The whole variable domain, filled in from reference TRBV25-1 and TRBJ2-3, reads EADIYQTPRYLVIGTGKKITLECSQTMGHDKMYWYQQDPGMELHLIHYSYGVNSTEKGDLSSESTVSRIRTEHFPLTLESARPSHTSQYLCASSEYVGGSTDTQYFGPGTRLTVL.

The rearrangement links TRBV6-5 to TRBJ1-1; D is unclear. The CDR3 runs to 14 residues. Germline V gives CDR1 MNHEY, CDR2 SVGAGI. With 2 bases removed from V and 4 bases from J, the gap between germline ends came to 11 bases. Here the CDR3 reads CASSYARVSTEAFF. As DNA, the CDR3 is TGTGCCAGCAGTTACGCCCGAGTTAGCACTGAAGCTTTCTTT.

This clone was observed once. This sequence joins TRBV19 and TRBJ2-5; TRBD2 agrees at 7 bases. This CDR3 has 14 residues. The V segment lost 3 bases and the J segment 5 bases; nucleotides outside the gene matches: 6. CDR1 and CDR2 (germline): LNHDA, SQIVND (reference sequence). CDR3 protein: CASSIGTTRETQYF. The CDR3, as DNA: TGTGCCAGTAGTATCGGGACTACTCGGGAGACCCAGTACTTC.

This clone occurred a few times. The genes are TRBV18 and TRBJ2-7; D is possibly TRBD2 (5 bases). In germline, CDR1 is KGHSH, CDR2 LQKENI. Trimming cost V 2 bases and J 3 bases, with 5 bases left between them. CDR3 length: 12 amino acids. The CDR3 loop is CASSPGGYEQYF. The DNA for the CDR3 is TGTGCCAGCTCACCAGGAGGCTACGAGCAGTACTTC.

J is TRBJ1-1 and V is TRBV25-1; TRBD1 is a possible D gene (6 bases). This CDR3 has 12 amino acids. Trimming pared 8 bases from V and 2 bases from J, leaving 9 bases between. Per germline, CDR1 MGHDK and CDR2 SYGVNS. This CDR3 reads CASEGGNTEAFF. CDR3 coding DNA: TGTGCCAGCGAAGGGGGAAACACTGAAGCTTTCTTT.

For the CDR3, the DNA is TGTGCCAGCAGTTACGCCGTTAGCGGGGGCCGCTACGAGCAGTACTTC. Amino acid sequence: CASSYAVSGGRYEQYF. V and J are TRBV6-5 and TRBJ2-7, with 9 bases lining up with TRBD2. Germline assignment: CDR1 MNHEY and CDR2 SVGAGI. The CDR3 has 16 residues. V lost 2 bases and J lost 3; bases outside the gene matches: 8.

J is TRBJ2-5 and V is TRBV6-6; a possible D gene is TRBD1 (6 bases). The V gene's germline CDR1 is MNHNY and CDR2 SVGAGI (reference sequence). CDR3 size: 13 residues. Trimming shortened V by 8 bases and J by 5 bases, and 15 bases separated the two germline ends. This chain's CDR3 is CASRAGVGETQYF. The CDR3, as DNA: TGTGCCAGCCGTGCAGGGGTCGGGGAGACCCAGTACTTC.

This clone was observed a handful of times. At the DNA level, this CDR3 is encoded by other sequences in the same sample as well. This chain links TRBV29-1 with TRBJ2-7; TRBD1 matches at 9 bases. Germline V gene lookup returns CDR1 SQVTM and CDR2 ANQGSEA. The ends lost 6 bases at V and 4 bases at J; junction bases unmatched: 4. CDR3 size: 12 residues. The CDR3 sequence: CSVGQGWYEQYF. The CDR3 nucleotides are TGCAGCGTGGGACAGGGCTGGTACGAGCAGTACTTC.

This sequence joins TRBV5-1 and TRBJ2-7; no clear D. This CDR3 comprises 13 residues. Trimming cost V 3 bases and J 0 bases, with 7 bases left between them. Per the germline V gene, CDR1 is SGHRS and CDR2 is YFSETQ. The chain's CDR3 is CASSSDISYEQYF. The CDR3 nucleotides read TGCGCCAGCAGCTCCGATATCTCCTACGAGCAGTACTTC.

V usage is TRBV30 and J usage is TRBJ2-5; TRBD2 aligns across 7 bases. Germline CDR1 is GTSNPN and CDR2 is SVGIG (reference sequence). This CDR3 spans 13 amino acids. V shed 0 bases and J 5 bases; nucleotides not matched to a gene: 3. The DNA of the CDR3 is TGTGCCTGGAGTGTGGGACTAACTGAGACCCAGTACTTC. It yields the protein CAWSVGLTETQYF. The complete variable domain, with remaining parts taken from reference TRBV30 and TRBJ2-5, reads SQTIHQWPATLVQPVGSPLSLECTVEGTSNPNLYWYRQAAGRGLQLLFYSVGIGQISSEVPQNLSASRPQDRQFILSSKKLLLSDSGFYLCAWSVGLTETQYFGPGTRLLVL.

A few counts support this clone. The chain combines TRBV7-3 with TRBJ1-2; D is uncertain. V lost 0 bases and J lost 8, with 13 bases in between. This CDR3 is built from 14 residues. The germline gives CDR1 SGHTA, CDR2 FQGTGA. The CDR3 DNA reads as TGTGCCAGCAGCTTAACCCCTGGGTTGGAGGGCTACACCTTC. Amino acids: CASSLTPGLEGYTF.